This TCR beta chain was obtained from a study of blood T cell repertoires in COVID-19. Study background: Samples taken during acute and convalescent COVID-19 were collected in the United States, Italy and Spain.

The CDR3 length is 15 residues. With 5 bases removed from V and 0 bases from J, the gap between germline ends came to 10 bases. Germline CDR1 is SEHNR and CDR2 is FQNEAQ (reference sequence). This clone appeared a few times. Cohort assignment relied on participant-reported clinical history. TCRdb's copy holds only in-frame clones and misses some; the assay was immunoSEQ multiplex PCR. Among 260,000 or so clones listed, roughly 89% were seen once. The gene calls are TRBV7-9 and TRBJ1-4; no definite D call. Material for sequencing was PBMCs or T cells enriched from blood (not recorded which). This TCR derives from a woman between 25 and 40 years old with acute COVID-19. Here the CDR3 DNA reads TGTGCCAGCAGCGCGGGAGGAGCAACTAATGAAAAACTGTTTTTT. The encoded protein is CASSAGGATNEKLFF.